These T cell receptor beta chains were read from a single sample in a study of tumor and adjacent non-tumor tissue in lung cancer. TCRdb recomputed calls from the multiplex PCR reads with MiXCR, one row per CDR3 protein. This table holds roughly 200,000 distinct CDR3 sequences, 70% to 75% found once. Input material: lung tumor tissue. Every receptor here comes from a man aged 55 to 70 with non-small cell lung cancer. Each CDR3 is given with its conserved first and last residue. D genes are given only for firm matches. Clone sizes are given selectively: once, few, many, or a class where the clone is expanded.

J,size,V,D,DNA,CDR3
TRBJ2-7,NA,TRBV11-2,TRBD1,TGTACCAGTAGCTTAGAAACAGGGGTAACCTACGAGCAGTATTTC,CTSSLETGVTYEQYF
TRBJ2-7,NA,TRBV11-2,NA,TGTGCCAGCAGCCCAAACGATAGCGGAGGGCGCTACGAGCAGTACTTC,CASSPNDSGGRYEQYF
TRBJ2-1,once,TRBV28,NA,TGTGCCAGCAGGGGGGAGGCTACCTCCTACAATGAGCAGTTCTTC,CASRGEATSYNEQFF
TRBJ1-1,few,TRBV6-5,NA,TGTGCCAGCAGTTACGGGTGGGACGGTGAAGCTTTCTTT,CASSYGWDGEAFF
TRBJ1-2,NA,TRBV11-2,NA,TGTGCCAGTAGCTTAGATCAGGGCGGTGTCTATGGCTACACCTTC,CASSLDQGGVYGYTF
TRBJ2-3,NA,TRBV6-5,TRBD1,TGTGCCAGCAGTTTTGACAGGGGTCGAGGTACGCAGTATTTT,CASSFDRGRGTQYF
TRBJ1-1,NA,TRBV5-4,TRBD1,TGTACCAGCAGCGCTACAGGGGTGCGTGCTGAAGCTTTATTT,CTSSATGVRAEALF
TRBJ2-7,many,TRBV4-2,TRBD2,TGTGCCAGCAGCCCTTCCGTGACTAGCGGGAGGGCCACCTACGAGCAGTACTTC,CASSPSVTSGRATYEQYF
TRBJ1-3,NA,TRBV19,TRBD1,TGTGCCAGTAAGTCGCCCCCATCGCGGTTATTGCGGGACAGGCACTCTGGAAACACCATATATTTT,CASKSPPSRLLRDRHSGNTIYF
TRBJ1-1,few,TRBV20-1,NA,TGCAGTGCTAGAGATCAGGAGGGAGGCGACACTGAAGCTTTCTTT,CSARDQEGGDTEAFF
TRBJ2-6,once,TRBV11-2,NA,TGTGCCAGTAATCCTATCTCTGGGGCTAACGTCCTGTCTTTC,CASNPISGANVLSF
TRBJ2-5,many,TRBV20-1,NA,TGCAGTGAGGCGGAGACCCAGTACTTC,CSEAETQYF
TRBJ2-1,NA,TRBV5-5,NA,TGTGCCAGCAGCTCGCCGGGAAGGAATGAGCAGTTCTTC,CASSSPGRNEQFF
TRBJ2-2,many,TRBV12-3/TRBV12-4,NA,TGTGCCAGCAGTCCTAACACCGGGGAGCTGTTTTTT,CASSPNTGELFF
TRBJ2-3,NA,TRBV10-1,NA,TGCGCCAGCAGTGAGTCCGGGGCAGATACGCAGTACTTT,CASSESGADTQYF
TRBJ2-5,NA,TRBV5-4,TRBD2,TGTGCCAGCAGCCCAAAGCGGGAGGTTGGAGAGACCCAATGCTTC,CASSPKREVGETQCF